The T cell receptor (beta chain) under discussion was sequenced for a study of T-cell reconstitution after alpha-beta-depleted transplantation in children. This clonotype occurred many times. TCRbeta library construction was performed incorporating unique molecular identifiers. TCRdb fed the PCR reads into MiXCR, producing one record per CDR3 protein. The sample holds about 610,000 distinct CDR3 sequences, about 10% seen once. This CDR3 has 15 amino acids. Germline loops: CDR1 MNHEY, CDR2 SMNVEV (reference sequence). V shed 5 bases and J shed 6 bases, with 17 bases lying between them. The source is a human donor who donated a stem cell graft to a child with acute myeloid leukemia. The material was PBMCs from the stem cell graft donor, obtained from the stem cell graft. V is TRBV27 and J is TRBJ1-5; TRBD1 is a possible D gene (5 bases). CDR3 amino acids: CASSQDWGLGQPQHF. The CDR3 nucleotides read TGTGCCAGCAGTCAAGATTGGGGGTTGGGTCAGCCCCAGCATTTT.